The present T cell receptor (beta chain) was sequenced within a study of T cells in narcolepsy. Per the germline V gene, CDR1 is MNHNS and CDR2 is SASEGT. Germline trimming cut 4 bases from V and 7 bases from J; bases unmatched to any gene: 6. The CDR3 runs to 13 residues. Generated by immunoSEQ multiplex PCR, the TCRdb table keeps only in-frame clones and is missing some. Here the sample spans around 24,000 clones, just under 85% being singletons. Sequencing input: CD45RA- memory CD4+ T cells from PBMCs. V is TRBV6-1 and J is TRBJ1-2; 7 bases are shared with TRBD1. This TCR was sampled from a human donor with narcolepsy. The CDR3 sequence is CASSVGQDVGYTF. CDR3 DNA sequence: TGTGCCAGCAGTGTCGGACAGGACGTTGGCTACACCTTC.